These 10 T cell receptor beta chains were all obtained from the same sample, sequenced in a study of OX40 agonist ivuxolimab in advanced cancers. The data were produced by immunoSEQ multiplex PCR, yet TCRdb's version contains in-frame clones alone and is incomplete. The table shows almost 70,000 clones, with around 80% occurring only once. The sample in question was CD4+ or CD8+ T cells sorted from blood, obtained in a trial of the OX40 agonist ivuxolimab. These receptors came from an adult with an advanced solid tumor such as melanoma, head and neck, liver or kidney cancer.

The chain uses TRBV6-5 and TRBJ1-2; D call uncertain. Germline V gene sequence: CDR1 MNHEY, CDR2 SVGAGI. V was cut by 2 bases and J by 7 bases, with 11 bases left in between. The CDR3 totals 13 residues. As DNA, the CDR3 is TGTGCCAGCAGTTACGATCGGCGAATTGGCTACACCTTC. Translated, it gives CASSYDRRIGYTF.

The chain combines TRBV7-2 with TRBJ2-3; 7 nucleotides line up with TRBD2. This CDR3 is 16 amino acids long. Germline CDR1 SGHTA, CDR2 FQGNSA. J gave up 2 bases and V 5 bases, and 10 bases lay outside the gene matches. CDR3 DNA sequence: TGTGCCAGCAGCCGACTAAAGGGAGGGCTCACAGATACGCAGTATTTT. It is translated as CASSRLKGGLTDTQYF.

V and J are TRBV18 and TRBJ1-2, with 7 bases lining up with TRBD1. The germline V gene encodes CDR1 KGHSH and CDR2 LQKENI. The CDR3 is 14 residues long. Trimming removed 5 bases from V and 2 bases from J; junction bases left unmatched: 5. CDR3 amino acids: CASSTTGQNYGYTF. The DNA of the CDR3 is TGTGCCAGCTCAACGACAGGGCAAAACTATGGCTACACCTTC.

The chain has TRBV11-2 and TRBJ2-7, with D possibly TRBD1 on 6 matching bases. CDR3 size: 15 residues. Germline-derived CDR1 and CDR2 are SGHAT and FQNNGV. V gave up 0 bases and J gave up 5 bases, with 14 bases separating them. The DNA of the CDR3 is TGTGCCAGCAGCTTAGACACTCGGACAGCCCACGAGCAGTACTTC. Protein sequence: CASSLDTRTAHEQYF.

This chain connects TRBV5-1 to TRBJ2-3, with D possibly matching TRBD1 (7 bases). Trimming shortened V by 6 bases and J by 1 base, and 21 bases separated the two germline ends. The CDR3 totals 17 residues. Germline lookup yields CDR1 SGHRS and CDR2 YFSETQ. CDR3 sequence (DNA): TGCGCCAGCACCATAAACGTCAGGGGGACTGGCACAGATACGCAGTATTTT. Encoded protein: CASTINVRGTGTDTQYF.

This clone was seen just once. The gene calls are TRBV4-2 and TRBJ1-2, with 7 bases aligning to TRBD1. Germline trimming cut 4 bases from V and 3 bases from J; bases unmatched to any gene: 11. The CDR3 is 16 amino acids. Germline CDR1 is LGHNA and CDR2 is YNFKEQ. CDR3 loop: CASSPQKTGTDYGYTF. CDR3 DNA sequence: TGTGCCAGCAGCCCGCAGAAGACAGGGACGGACTATGGCTACACCTTC.

This clone was detected ten times or more. This chain links TRBV2 with TRBJ2-1; TRBD2 matches 10 bases. This CDR3 is built from 17 residues. V gave up 4 bases and J gave up 6 bases; unmatched junction bases: 12. Germline values: CDR1 SNHLY, CDR2 FYNNEI. CDR3 in DNA: TGTGCCAGCAGTGCCCCACTAAGCGGGAGGGATGGCAATGAGCAGTTCTTC. It codes for CASSAPLSGRDGNEQFF.

This sequence joins TRBV14 and TRBJ2-5, with D maybe TRBD1 (5 bases). Germline CDR1 is SGHDN and CDR2 is FVKESK. This CDR3 has 13 residues. V shed 3 bases and J shed 11 bases, with 16 bases lying between them. The CDR3: CASSHYNDREQYF. The DNA for the CDR3 is TGTGCCAGCAGCCATTATAACGACAGAGAGCAGTACTTC.

The chain has TRBV30 and TRBJ2-6; D is ambiguous. Germline V gene data show CDR1 as GTSNPN and CDR2 as SVGIG (reference sequence). This CDR3 has 11 residues. The V and J ends lost 1 base and 13 bases respectively, with 8 bases between them. CDR3 residues: CAWSDMTVLTF. The CDR3 bases are TGTGCCTGGAGTGATATGACAGTCCTGACTTTC.

The chain employs TRBV19 and TRBJ1-2, with 7 bases fitting TRBD1. The ends lost 3 bases at V and 4 bases at J; junction bases unmatched: 5. Germline V gene sequence: CDR1 LNHDA, CDR2 SQIVND (reference sequence). The CDR3 is made up of 14 amino acids. The CDR3 region has the DNA TGTGCCAGTAGTATCCGGGACAGAAGCTATGGCTACACCTTC. It translates to CASSIRDRSYGYTF.